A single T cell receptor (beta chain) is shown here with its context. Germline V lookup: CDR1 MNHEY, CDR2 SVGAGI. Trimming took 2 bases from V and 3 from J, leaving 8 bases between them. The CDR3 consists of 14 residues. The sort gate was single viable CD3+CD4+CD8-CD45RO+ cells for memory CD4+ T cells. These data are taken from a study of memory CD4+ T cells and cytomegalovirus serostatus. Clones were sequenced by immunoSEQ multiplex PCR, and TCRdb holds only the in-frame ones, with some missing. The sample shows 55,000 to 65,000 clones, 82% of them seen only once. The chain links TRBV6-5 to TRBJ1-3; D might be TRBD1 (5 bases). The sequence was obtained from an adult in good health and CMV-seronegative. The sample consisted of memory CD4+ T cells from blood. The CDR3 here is CASSYTGNGNTIYF. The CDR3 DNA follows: TGTGCCAGCAGTTACACAGGAAATGGAAACACCATATATTTT.